Listed below are T cell receptor beta chains from one sample, sequenced in a study of response to subunit inactivated influenza vaccine. TCRdb fed the RT-PCR reads into MiXCR, producing one record per CDR3 protein. The table shows 450,000 to 700,000 distinct CDR3 sequences, with approximately 15% occurring only once. This sample comprised PBMCs from blood, obtained 11 to 12 days after vaccination. The receptors originated from a man aged 50-60 years who received an inactivated influenza vaccine. The CDR3 runs from the conserved cysteine through the conserved F or W. The order of the fields is V gene, J gene, clone size, D gene, CDR3 DNA, CDR3 protein. The D gene is left open where the match is weak. The size entry is marked missing in some rows and otherwise reads once, few, many or a size class.

TRBV5-1	TRBJ2-1	-	TRBD2	TGCGCCAGCATGTCGGTTCCAACTAGCGGCTACAATGAGCAGTTCTTC	CASMSVPTSGYNEQFF
TRBV20-1	TRBJ2-7	few	-	TGCAGTGCTAGTGGTATCCTAGCCCTATCCTACGAGCAGTACTTC	CSASGILALSYEQYF
TRBV5-6	TRBJ2-4	-	-	TGTGCCAGCAGCTCGAGCGGGTTGCTAGCCAAAAACATTCAGTACTTC	CASSSSGLLAKNIQYF
TRBV20-1	TRBJ2-5	-	TRBD1	TGCAGTGCGGACAGGGTAGAGACCCAGTACTTC	CSADRVETQYF
TRBV9	TRBJ2-1	few	-	TGTGCCAGCAGCGTAGACTCGATGTCTATACCCTTCAATGAGCAGTTCTTC	CASSVDSMSIPFNEQFF
TRBV5-6	TRBJ2-7	few	TRBD1	TGTGCCAGTACCAAACAGGGGGCGGTCGAGCAGTACTTC	CASTKQGAVEQYF
TRBV5-1	TRBJ2-5	-	TRBD2	TGCGCCAGCAGCCCGGGGACTATGCTAGAGACCCAGTACTTC	CASSPGTMLETQYF
TRBV6-5	TRBJ2-7	-	-	TGTGCCAGCAGTTACGCGGCCGGGGTGTCTGCGGGATACGAGCAGTACTTC	CASSYAAGVSAGYEQYF
TRBV30	TRBJ2-2	-	-	TGTGCCTGGAGTGATCAGAACACCGGGGAGCTGTTTTTT	CAWSDQNTGELFF
TRBV10-3	TRBJ1-1	-	-	TGTGCCATCAGTGCTTCCAAGGTTGAAGCTTTCTTT	CAISASKVEAFF
TRBV29-1	TRBJ2-5	-	TRBD1	TGCAGCGTTGTGAAGGGGGCAACTCAAGAGACCCAGTACTTC	CSVVKGATQETQYF
TRBV6-2/TRBV6-3	TRBJ2-7	many	-	TGTGCCAGCAGTCCCATCCGGGGAAGATTCTACGAGCAGTACTTC	CASSPIRGRFYEQYF
TRBV29-1	TRBJ1-2	few	-	TGCAGCGTTGAAGAGCAGAGGGGGAACTATGGCTACACCTTC	CSVEEQRGNYGYTF
TRBV29-1	TRBJ2-7	many	-	TGCAGCGGATTGAGGAATTACGAGCAGTACTTC	CSGLRNYEQYF
TRBV7-2	TRBJ1-2	-	-	TGTGCCAGCAGCTTAAAAGGGAGCTATGGCTACACCTTC	CASSLKGSYGYTF
TRBV20-1	TRBJ1-5	few	-	TGCAGTGCTAGTCGGCAGATATACAATCAGCCCCAGCATTTT	CSASRQIYNQPQHF
TRBV27	TRBJ2-1	many	-	TGTGCCAGCAGCAACCTACTTTACAGCTCCTACAATGAGCAGTTCTTC	CASSNLLYSSYNEQFF
TRBV29-1	TRBJ2-1	-	TRBD2	TGCAGCGTAGTTAGACTAGCGGGGTCTCCCTACAATGAGCAGTTCTTC	CSVVRLAGSPYNEQFF
TRBV9	TRBJ2-1	few	TRBD1	TGTGCCAGCAGCCCCGGGACAGGGTATGAGCAGTTCTTC	CASSPGTGYEQFF
TRBV6-5	TRBJ2-7	few	-	TGTGCCAGCAGTTACTCGGACAGAAAATACGAGCAGTACTTC	CASSYSDRKYEQYF
TRBV5-5	TRBJ2-7	few	TRBD1	TGTGCCAGCAGCGCCAAGGGACAGGGGTTCTCCTACGAGCAGTACTTC	CASSAKGQGFSYEQYF
TRBV24-1	TRBJ2-1	-	-	TGTGCCACCAGTGACCGTGATAATGAGCAGTTCTTC	CATSDRDNEQFF
TRBV20-1	TRBJ2-1	-	TRBD1	TGCAGTGCTCAGGACAGGAGCTCCTACAATGAGCAGTTCTTC	CSAQDRSSYNEQFF
TRBV29-1	TRBJ2-7	-	TRBD2	TGCAGCGTGCTAACTAGCGGGAGTTCCGAGCAGTACTTC	CSVLTSGSSEQYF
TRBV5-1	TRBJ2-1	few	TRBD2	TGCGCCAGCAGCTTCGGCGCCCGGGGGGGGAGGTACAATGAGCAGTTCTTC	CASSFGARGGRYNEQFF
TRBV12-3/TRBV12-4	TRBJ1-3	few	-	TGTGCCAGCAGACCTTTGAGAGTCGGAAACACCATATATTTT	CASRPLRVGNTIYF
TRBV7-9	TRBJ2-1	-	-	TGTGCCAGCAGCCCCCACGGGGGCGACTCCTACAATGAGCAGTTCTTC	CASSPHGGDSYNEQFF
TRBV7-6	TRBJ2-5	few	TRBD2	TGTGCCAGCAGCCGGACTAGCGGTAGCTTAGAGACCCAGTACTTC	CASSRTSGSLETQYF
TRBV18	TRBJ2-6	-	-	TGTGCCAGCTCACCGATCGGGGACTCTGGGGCCAACGTCCTGACTTTC	CASSPIGDSGANVLTF
TRBV6-2/TRBV6-3	TRBJ2-5	-	-	TGTGCCAGCAGTTACGGGGCGCGGGAAGAGACCCAGTACTTC	CASSYGAREETQYF
TRBV29-1	TRBJ2-3	few	-	TGCAGCGTGGGCCCTAGCACAGATACGCAGTATTTT	CSVGPSTDTQYF
TRBV6-2/TRBV6-3	TRBJ1-1	-	-	TGTGCCAGCAGTTATCAGGGGAACACTGAAGCTTTCTTT	CASSYQGNTEAFF
TRBV28	TRBJ2-7	few	-	TGTGCTACGCGTAGCACAGGCTCCGAGCAGTACTTC	CATRSTGSEQYF
TRBV29-1	TRBJ2-1	-	TRBD2	TGCAGCGTTGCCCTGAGACTAGCGGGAGCGAATGAGCAGTTCTTC	CSVALRLAGANEQFF
TRBV6-1	TRBJ2-2	many	-	TGTGCCAGCAGTGGACTGAGGGCGAACACCGGGGAGCTGTTTTTT	CASSGLRANTGELFF
TRBV5-1	TRBJ2-7	-	TRBD1	TGCGCCAGCAGCCCGTCTCTGCCGGGACAGTTCTACGAGCAGTACTTC	CASSPSLPGQFYEQYF
TRBV29-1	TRBJ1-5	few	TRBD1	TGCAGCGTTGCCGGGACAGGCCTTAATCAGCCCCAGCATTTT	CSVAGTGLNQPQHF
TRBV24-1	TRBJ2-1	-	TRBD2	TGTGCCACCAGGGGTAGCGGGTTTGATGAGCAGTTCTTC	CATRGSGFDEQFF
TRBV5-1	TRBJ2-1	-	-	TGCGCCAGCAGCTTGGCCATGGCCCGAGGATCCTACAATGAGCAGTTCTTC	CASSLAMARGSYNEQFF